The clone carrying this T cell receptor (beta chain) was counted only a few times. V lost 2 bases to trimming and J lost 9 bases, with 10 bases between them. CDR1 and CDR2 from the germline V gene are SGHAT and FQNNGV. This CDR3 is 12 amino acids long. MiXCR, applied by TCRdb to the 5' RACE reads, yields one record per CDR3 protein. The sample yields about half a million distinct CDR3 sequences, roughly 20% seen once. The sample comes from a study of T-cell memory formation after mild COVID-19. The sequenced sample consisted of PBMCs or a T cell subset sorted from them (not recorded which). The rearrangement uses TRBV11-2 and TRBJ1-1, with D possibly being TRBD1 (5 bases). The sequence was obtained from an adult woman who had mild COVID-19 (a few samples of this study predate the infection). Cell type and time point are not known. The CDR3 DNA is TGTGCCAGCAGCTTATGGCTGGGGCAAGCTTTCTTT. This codes for CASSLWLGQAFF.